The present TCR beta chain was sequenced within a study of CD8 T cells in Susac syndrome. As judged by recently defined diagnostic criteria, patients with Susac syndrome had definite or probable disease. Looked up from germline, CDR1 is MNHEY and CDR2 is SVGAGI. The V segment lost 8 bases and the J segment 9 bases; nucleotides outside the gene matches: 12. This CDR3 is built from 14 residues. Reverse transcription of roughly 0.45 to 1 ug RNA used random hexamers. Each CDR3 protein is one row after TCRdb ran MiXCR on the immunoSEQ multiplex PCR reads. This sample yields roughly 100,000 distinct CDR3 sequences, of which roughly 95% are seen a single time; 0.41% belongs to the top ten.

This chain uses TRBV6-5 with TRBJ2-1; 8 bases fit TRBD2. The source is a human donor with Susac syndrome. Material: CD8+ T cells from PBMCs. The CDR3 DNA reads TGTGCCAGCCTCCCCACCGGGGGGGCCCGTGAGCAGTTCTTC. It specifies CASLPTGGAREQFF.